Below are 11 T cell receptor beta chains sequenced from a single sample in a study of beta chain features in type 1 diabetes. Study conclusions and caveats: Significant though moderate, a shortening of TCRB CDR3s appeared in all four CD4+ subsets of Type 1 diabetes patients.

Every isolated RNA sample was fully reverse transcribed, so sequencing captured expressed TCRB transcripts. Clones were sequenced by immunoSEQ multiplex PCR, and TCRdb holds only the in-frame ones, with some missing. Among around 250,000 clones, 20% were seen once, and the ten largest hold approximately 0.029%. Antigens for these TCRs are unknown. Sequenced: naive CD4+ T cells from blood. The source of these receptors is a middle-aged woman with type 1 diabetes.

The CDR3 is CASTVDRGLQETQYF. The CDR3 DNA is TGCGCCAGCACGGTAGACAGGGGGCTCCAAGAGACCCAGTACTTC. V usage is TRBV5-1 and J usage is TRBJ2-5; 10 nucleotides align to TRBD1. CDR1 and CDR2 from the germline V gene are SGHRS and YFSETQ. The V segment lost 6 bases and the J segment 1 base; nucleotides outside the gene matches: 6. The CDR3 has 15 residues.

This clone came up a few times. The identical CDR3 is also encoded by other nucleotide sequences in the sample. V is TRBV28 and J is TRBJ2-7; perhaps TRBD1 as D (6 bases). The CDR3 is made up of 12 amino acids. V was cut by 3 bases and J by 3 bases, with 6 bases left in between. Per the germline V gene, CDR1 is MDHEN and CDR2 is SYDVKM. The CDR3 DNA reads TGTGCCAGCAGTTTGACAGGCTACGAGCAGTACTTC. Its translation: CASSLTGYEQYF.

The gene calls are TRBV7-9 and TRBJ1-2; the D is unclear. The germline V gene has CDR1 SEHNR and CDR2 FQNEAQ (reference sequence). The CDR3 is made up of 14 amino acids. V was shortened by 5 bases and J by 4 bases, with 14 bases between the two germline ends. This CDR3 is CASSRLRVPYGYTF. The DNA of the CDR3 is TGTGCCAGCAGCCGCTTACGGGTTCCCTATGGCTACACCTTC. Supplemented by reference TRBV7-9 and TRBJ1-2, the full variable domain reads DTGVSQNPRHKITKRGQNVTFRCDPISEHNRLYWYRQTLGQGPEFLTYFQNEAQLEKSRLLSDRFSAERPKGSFSTLEIQRTEQGDSAMYLCASSRLRVPYGYTFGSGTRLTVV.

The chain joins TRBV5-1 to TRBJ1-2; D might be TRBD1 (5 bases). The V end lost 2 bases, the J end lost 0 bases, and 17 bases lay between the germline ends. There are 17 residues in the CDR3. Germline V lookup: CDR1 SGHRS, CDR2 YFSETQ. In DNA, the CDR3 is TGCGCCAGCAGCTTAGAAGGGACTGTGGGGCCTAACTATGGCTACACCTTC. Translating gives CASSLEGTVGPNYGYTF.

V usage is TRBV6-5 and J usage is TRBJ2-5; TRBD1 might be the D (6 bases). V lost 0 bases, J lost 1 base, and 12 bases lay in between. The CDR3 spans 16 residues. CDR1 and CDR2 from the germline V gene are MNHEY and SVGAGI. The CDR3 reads CASSYSATGAQETQYF. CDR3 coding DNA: TGTGCCAGCAGTTACTCGGCGACAGGAGCCCAAGAGACCCAGTACTTC.

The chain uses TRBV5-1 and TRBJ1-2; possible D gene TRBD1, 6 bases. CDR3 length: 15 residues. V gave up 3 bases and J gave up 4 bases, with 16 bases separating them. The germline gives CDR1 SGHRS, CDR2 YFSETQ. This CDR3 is CASSSGQPPGYGYTF. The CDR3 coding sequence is TGCGCCAGCAGCTCCGGACAGCCACCTGGCTATGGCTACACCTTC.

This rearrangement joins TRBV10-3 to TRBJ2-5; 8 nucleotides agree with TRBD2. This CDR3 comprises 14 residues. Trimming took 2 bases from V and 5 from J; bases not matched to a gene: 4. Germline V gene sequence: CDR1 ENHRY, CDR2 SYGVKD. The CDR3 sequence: CAISEHPGGETQYF. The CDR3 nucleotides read TGTGCCATCAGTGAGCATCCGGGGGGGGAGACCCAGTACTTC.

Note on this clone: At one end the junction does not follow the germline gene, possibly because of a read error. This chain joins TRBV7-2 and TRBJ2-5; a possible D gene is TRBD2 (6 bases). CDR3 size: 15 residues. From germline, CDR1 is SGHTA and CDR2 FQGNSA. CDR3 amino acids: CASSLVSGPQETQYF. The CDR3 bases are TGTGCCAGCAGTTTAGTAAGCGGGCCGCAAGAGACCCAGTACTTC.

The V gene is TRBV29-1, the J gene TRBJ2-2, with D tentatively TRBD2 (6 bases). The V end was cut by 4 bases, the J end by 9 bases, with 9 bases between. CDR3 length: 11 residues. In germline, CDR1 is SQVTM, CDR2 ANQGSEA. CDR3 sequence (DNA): TGCAGCGTTGGCGCGGGGCGGGAGCTGTTTTTT. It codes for CSVGAGRELFF.

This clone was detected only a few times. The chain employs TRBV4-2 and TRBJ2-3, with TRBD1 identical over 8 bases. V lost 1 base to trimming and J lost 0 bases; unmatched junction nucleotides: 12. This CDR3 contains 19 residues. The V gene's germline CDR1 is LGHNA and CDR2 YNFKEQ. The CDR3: CASSQAGLPGQGSTDTQYF. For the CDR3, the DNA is TGTGCCAGCAGCCAAGCCGGCCTCCCCGGACAGGGAAGCACAGATACGCAGTATTTT.

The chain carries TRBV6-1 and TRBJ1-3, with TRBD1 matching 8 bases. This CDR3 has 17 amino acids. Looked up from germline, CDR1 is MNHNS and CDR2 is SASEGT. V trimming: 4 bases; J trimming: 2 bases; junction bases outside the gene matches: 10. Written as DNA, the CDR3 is TGTGCCAGCAGTGCGTGGACAGGGCCGGGACCTGGAAACACCATATATTTT. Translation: CASSAWTGPGPGNTIYF.